One sample yielded the 13 T cell receptor beta chains listed below, sequenced in a study of neurological immune-mediated disorders. Each CDR3 protein gets one entry after TCRdb re-called the 5' RACE reads with MiXCR. The table lists around 69,000 distinct CDR3 sequences, roughly 10% of them singletons, with about 9.6% in the top ten. The time point: longitudinal time-point 1 (baseline). Sequences were obtained from PBMCs. These receptors were collected from a man under 40 in good health.

The table lists this clonotype with many counts. The chain employs TRBV2 and TRBJ2-3; D ambiguous. Germline V gives CDR1 SNHLY, CDR2 FYNNEI. The ends were cut back, 6 bases at V and 6 bases at J, with 13 bases in the middle. The CDR3 has 13 amino acids. CDR3 sequence: CASSGKLRDTQYF. CDR3 in DNA: TGTGCCAGCAGCGGCAAGCTCAGGGATACGCAGTATTTT.

In this sample, this clonotype turned up many times. The V and J genes are TRBV28 and TRBJ2-7; no reliable D call. V was trimmed by 5 bases and J by 3 bases, leaving 14 bases between them. The V gene's germline CDR1 is MDHEN and CDR2 SYDVKM. CDR3 length: 14 amino acids. CDR3 nucleotide sequence: TGTGCCAGCAGTCCTCCTCTGGCGGTCTACGAGCAGTACTTC. It codes for CASSPPLAVYEQYF.

This clonotype was counted between two and nine times. The chain's CDR3 is CASSDGLSGTQYF. The DNA of the CDR3 is TGTGCCAGCAGTGACGGACTATCCGGGACCCAGTACTTC. The chain uses TRBV12-3 or TRBV12-4 and TRBJ2-5, with D maybe TRBD2 (6 bases). Trimming pared 5 bases from V and 7 bases from J, leaving 14 bases between. The CDR3 has 13 residues.

This clonotype was observed at least ten times. CDR3 region: CASSLSGQGFLEQYF. The CDR3 nucleotides are TGTGCCAGCAGCTTGTCCGGACAGGGGTTCTTGGAGCAGTACTTC. This chain connects TRBV7-9 to TRBJ2-7; 9 bases align to TRBD1. From germline, CDR1 is SEHNR and CDR2 FQNEAQ (reference sequence). This CDR3 contains 15 residues. Trimming removed 3 bases from V and 7 bases from J; junction bases left unmatched: 10. Combining the CDR3 with reference TRBV7-9 and TRBJ2-7 gives the whole variable domain DTGVSQNPRHKITKRGQNVTFRCDPISEHNRLYWYRQTLGQGPEFLTYFQNEAQLEKSRLLSDRFSAERPKGSFSTLEIQRTEQGDSAMYLCASSLSGQGFLEQYFGPGTRLTVT.

This clonotype was seen repeatedly, ten times or more. The J gene is TRBJ1-5, the V gene TRBV5-5, with 8 bases matching TRBD1. Germline assignment: CDR1 SGHKS and CDR2 YYEKEE (reference sequence). With 3 bases clipped from V and 7 bases from J, the junction kept 12 bases outside the gene matches. CDR3 length: 16 amino acids. CDR3 sequence: CASSYFSGGKVQPQHF. The CDR3 DNA is TGTGCCAGCAGCTATTTTTCAGGGGGCAAAGTGCAGCCCCAGCATTTT.

This clonotype was observed many times. Sequence at one end of the junction differs from germline and may be a read error. The gene calls are TRBV7-9 and TRBJ2-1, with TRBD2 matching over 13 bases. This CDR3 has 15 amino acids. The germline V gene encodes CDR1 SEHNR and CDR2 FQNEAQ (reference sequence). The CDR3 spells CASSLGLAGEGEQFF. The DNA of the CDR3 is TGTGCCAGCAGTTTAGGACTAGCGGGAGAGGGTGAGCAGTTCTTC.

In this sample, this clonotype turned up many times. J is TRBJ2-3 and V is TRBV10-3; a possible D gene is TRBD2 (6 bases). Germline CDR1 ENHRY, CDR2 SYGVKD. The germline V and J ends were trimmed by 0 bases and 0 bases, with 13 bases remaining between them. CDR3 length equals 17 residues. CDR3 sequence: CAISESVGGGSTDTQYF. CDR3 in DNA: TGTGCCATCAGTGAGTCCGTGGGCGGAGGGAGCACAGATACGCAGTATTTT.

The CDR3 region has the DNA TGTGCCAGCTCACCGACCCGGAGTGCATACCAAGAGACCCAGTACTTC. As protein: CASSPTRSAYQETQYF. This chain links TRBV18 with TRBJ2-5; D call uncertain. Germline V lookup: CDR1 KGHSH, CDR2 LQKENI. The CDR3 totals 16 residues. The ends were cut back, 3 bases at V and 0 bases at J, with 14 bases in the middle.

This clonotype was recorded many times. The chain carries TRBV6-2 or TRBV6-3 and TRBJ1-2; D ambiguous. This CDR3 contains 11 residues. Germline assignment: CDR1 MNHEY and CDR2 SVGEGT. Trimming pared 6 bases from V and 7 bases from J, leaving 9 bases between. CDR3 in amino acids: CASRLRSGYTF. For the CDR3, the DNA is TGTGCCAGCAGACTCCGGAGTGGCTACACCTTC.

Ten or more counts support this clonotype. The rearrangement uses TRBV5-1 and TRBJ2-1; TRBD2 agrees at 8 bases. Germline trimming cut 0 bases from V and 4 bases from J; bases unmatched to any gene: 9. The CDR3 consists of 17 residues. CDR1 and CDR2 from the germline V gene are SGHRS and YFSETQ. CDR3 region: CASSLVVAGTQYNEQFF. The CDR3 DNA is TGCGCCAGCAGCTTGGTGGTAGCGGGAACCCAATACAATGAGCAGTTCTTC.

This clonotype was counted at least ten times. The J gene is TRBJ1-5, the V gene TRBV20-1, with D maybe TRBD1 (5 bases). Looked up from germline, CDR1 is DFQATT and CDR2 is SNEGSKA (reference sequence). V lost 0 bases and J lost 5, with 11 bases in between. This CDR3 region has 14 residues. The CDR3 reads CSARDFLGDQPQHF. The CDR3 bases are TGCAGTGCTAGAGATTTTCTGGGGGATCAGCCCCAGCATTTT.

This clonotype was recorded at least ten times. V gene TRBV29-1 combines with J gene TRBJ2-1; D unresolved. Germline V gives CDR1 SQVTM, CDR2 ANQGSEA. The CDR3 length is 12 residues. The V end lost 0 bases, the J end lost 7 bases, and 7 bases lay between the germline ends. CDR3: CSVEDWGNEQFF. The CDR3 DNA follows: TGCAGCGTTGAAGATTGGGGAAATGAGCAGTTCTTC.

This clonotype was picked up many times. The chain uses TRBV3-1 and TRBJ2-7, with 7 bases fitting TRBD2. Per germline, CDR1 LGHDT and CDR2 YNNKEL (reference sequence). The CDR3 has 17 residues. Unmatched junction bases numbered 17, after V lost 3 bases and J lost 6 bases. The CDR3 DNA is TGTGCCAGCAGCCAGTCCAAGTCGAGGACTAGAATATTCGAGCAGTACTTC. Protein product: CASSQSKSRTRIFEQYF.